Listed here are 21 T cell receptor beta chains from one sample, sequenced in a study of blood T cell repertoires in COVID-19. Sequencing used immunoSEQ multiplex PCR; TCRdb keeps in-frame clones, though not all of them. The repertoire consists of roughly 49,000 clones, with around 87% occurring once and the leading ten covering under 8.5%. Sequenced material: peripheral blood. The receptors come from a man in his fifties with active COVID-19.

The rearrangement uses TRBV4-1 and TRBJ2-3; possibly TRBD2 for D (5 bases). Trimming stripped 0 bases from V and 4 bases from J, with 11 bases between. CDR3 size: 15 residues. Germline CDR1 is MGHRA and CDR2 is YSYEKL. The CDR3 DNA follows: TGCGCCAGCAGCCAAGAATTCGGGGTGGCAGATACGCAGTATTTT. It codes for CASSQEFGVADTQYF.

Regarding this clone: The junction departs from germline at one end; a sequencing error may be responsible. The gene calls are TRBV7-8 and TRBJ1-1; D gene uncertain. The CDR3 sequence is 13 residues long. Germline loops: CDR1 SGHVS, CDR2 FQNEAQ. The CDR3 DNA is TGTGCCAGCAGCTTAACATTGGAGAGCGCGTCGATCTTT. It is translated as CASSLTLESASIF.

The genes are TRBV30 and TRBJ2-7, with 7 positions matching TRBD1. CDR1 and CDR2 (germline): GTSNPN, SVGIG (reference sequence). The CDR3 spans 13 residues. V shed 1 base, J shed 7 bases, and the junction held 7 bases outside the gene matches. The CDR3 nucleotides are TGTGCCTGGAGTGCCACAGGGGCTCGGGAGCAGTACTTC. Translation gives CAWSATGAREQYF. The variable domain in full, completed from reference TRBV30 and TRBJ2-7, reads SQTIHQWPATLVQPVGSPLSLECTVEGTSNPNLYWYRQAAGRGLQLLFYSVGIGQISSEVPQNLSASRPQDRQFILSSKKLLLSDSGFYLCAWSATGAREQYFGPGTRLTVT.

The chain has TRBV19 and TRBJ2-2, with TRBD1 as a possible D gene (6 bases). The V gene lost 3 bases and the J gene lost 6 bases, with 14 bases spanning the gap. Germline lookup yields CDR1 LNHDA and CDR2 SQIVND (reference sequence). CDR3 length: 15 residues. CDR3 sequence: CASSMRGNRAGELFF. CDR3 in DNA: TGTGCCAGTAGTATGAGGGGGAACAGGGCCGGGGAGCTGTTTTTT.

The CDR3 DNA reads as TGTGCCAGCAGTGACAGGACTAGCGGCTTCACAGATACGCAGTATTTT. The encoded protein is CASSDRTSGFTDTQYF. The chain is built from TRBV25-1 and TRBJ2-3; 10 nucleotides match TRBD2. With 3 bases clipped from V and 2 bases from J, the junction kept 5 bases outside the gene matches. The CDR3 consists of 16 residues. Germline V gene data show CDR1 as MGHDK and CDR2 as SYGVNS.

J is TRBJ2-3 and V is TRBV13; 13 positions match TRBD2. Trimming cost V 5 bases and J 1 base; bases outside gene matches: 6. Germline V gene lookup returns CDR1 PRHDT and CDR2 FYEKMQ (reference sequence). This CDR3 is 17 amino acids long. CDR3 nucleotides: TGTGCCAGCAGCCCGATCGGACTAGCGGGGGGCACAGATACGCAGTATTTT. Translated: CASSPIGLAGGTDTQYF. Drawing the rest from reference TRBV13 and TRBJ2-3, the complete variable domain is AAGVIQSPRHLIKEKRETATLKCYPIPRHDTVYWYQQGPGQDPQFLISFYEKMQSDKGSIPDRFSAQQFSDYHSELNMSSLELGDSALYFCASSPIGLAGGTDTQYFGPGTRLTVL.

The J gene is TRBJ2-2, the V gene TRBV19, with 7 bases fitting TRBD2. Germline V CDR1 and CDR2: LNHDA, SQIVND (reference sequence). Unmatched junction bases numbered 8, after V lost 4 bases and J lost 0 bases. The CDR3 spans 17 residues. The CDR3 nucleotides read TGTGCCAGTAGTAACACCGGACTAGATTCGAACACCGGGGAGCTGTTTTTT. Amino acids: CASSNTGLDSNTGELFF.

The CDR3 region has the DNA TGTGCCAGCAGCCCTGAGGGAGGCCCAGAGCAGTTCTTC. As protein: CASSPEGGPEQFF. This chain uses TRBV3-1 (or the pseudogene TRBV3-2) with TRBJ2-1; TRBD2 might be the D (6 bases). V was clipped by 4 bases and J by 10 bases, with 14 bases between them. CDR1 LGHDT and CDR2 YNNKEL come from the germline V gene (reference sequence). This CDR3 contains 13 residues.

This chain connects TRBV27 to TRBJ2-3, with D perhaps matching TRBD2 (7 bases). V lost 10 bases, J lost 2 bases, and 19 bases lay in between. Germline V gene lookup returns CDR1 MNHEY and CDR2 SMNVEV (reference sequence). This CDR3 spans 15 amino acids. In DNA form, the CDR3 reads TGTGCCACCTCCTGGGGGCGGGGGTACACAGATACGCAGTATTTT. Translating gives CATSWGRGYTDTQYF.

The gene calls are TRBV2 and TRBJ2-1; D remains unclear. V shed 6 bases and J shed 7 bases, with 19 bases lying between them. The length of the CDR3 is 15 residues. Per the germline V gene, CDR1 is SNHLY and CDR2 is FYNNEI. The CDR3 is CASSTESGPLNEQFF. CDR3 coding DNA: TGTGCCAGCAGCACAGAATCTGGCCCTCTAAATGAGCAGTTCTTC. Looking up the rest from reference TRBV2 and TRBJ2-1 gives the full variable domain: EPEVTQTPSHQVTQMGQEVILRCVPISNHLYFYWYRQILGQKVEFLVSFYNNEISEKSEIFDDQFSVERPDGSNFTLKIRSTKLEDSAMYFCASSTESGPLNEQFFGPGTRLTVL.

The genes are TRBV27 and TRBJ1-2; D unresolved. V was pared by 5 bases and J by 0 bases, with 7 bases between. Germline-derived CDR1 and CDR2 are MNHEY and SMNVEV (reference sequence). This CDR3 region has 13 residues. CDR3 in DNA: TGTGCCAGCAGTCCGCGGTCTAACTATGGCTACACCTTC. The encoded protein is CASSPRSNYGYTF.

The chain joins TRBV2 to TRBJ2-7; 10 nucleotides align to TRBD1. The CDR3 is made up of 14 amino acids. The germline V gene has CDR1 SNHLY and CDR2 FYNNEI. Unmatched junction bases numbered 7, after V lost 6 bases and J lost 5 bases. CDR3 in amino acids: CASSLGQGRNEQYF. CDR3 DNA: TGTGCCAGCAGCTTGGGACAGGGGAGGAACGAGCAGTACTTC.

The gene calls are TRBV11-3 and TRBJ2-5; possibly TRBD2 for D (6 bases). This CDR3 contains 13 residues. Deletions cut 5 bases from V and 5 bases from J, with 12 bases between. Germline V CDR1 and CDR2: SGHNT, YENEEA. The CDR3 DNA reads TGTGCCAGCAGCCCGGGGAGGATGGAGACCCAGTACTTC. This translates into CASSPGRMETQYF.

The CDR3 coding sequence is TGTGCCAGCAGCCAAGCCGGCTATAATTCACCCCTCCACTTT. It translates to CASSQAGYNSPLHF. V is TRBV3-1 (or the pseudogene TRBV3-2) and J is TRBJ1-6, with unresolved D. In germline, CDR1 is LGHDT, CDR2 YNNKEL (reference sequence). The V and J ends lost 1 base and 3 bases respectively, with 4 bases between them. The CDR3 has 14 residues.

The V call is TRBV29-1, the J call TRBJ2-1; 7 bases fit TRBD2. V shed 2 bases and J 7 bases; nucleotides not matched to a gene: 14. CDR3 length: 16 amino acids. CDR1 is SQVTM and CDR2 is ANQGSEA in the germline V gene. In nucleotides, the CDR3 is TGCAGCGTTGAAACGCGACTAGCCTTCCGTGGTAATGAGCAGTTCTTC. It codes for CSVETRLAFRGNEQFF.

This clone has a handful of counts. The chain links TRBV30 to TRBJ2-7; 7 bases are shared with TRBD2. From germline, CDR1 is GTSNPN and CDR2 SVGIG (reference sequence). V lost 0 bases to trimming and J lost 5 bases; unmatched junction nucleotides: 4. The CDR3 length is 13 residues. The CDR3 nucleotides read TGTGCCTGGAGTGTTAGTGCGGGGGACGAGCAGTACTTC. It translates to CAWSVSAGDEQYF.

The rearrangement uses TRBV27 and TRBJ2-7; 8 nucleotides agree with TRBD2. Germline values: CDR1 MNHEY, CDR2 SMNVEV (reference sequence). CDR3 size: 14 residues. The junction had 7 bases not matched to a gene; V was cut back by 7 bases and J by 2 bases. The CDR3 spells CASNSGGFTYEQYF. The CDR3 bases are TGTGCCAGCAACTCGGGAGGGTTTACCTACGAGCAGTACTTC.

The CDR3 region has the DNA TGTGCCTGGAGTTTGGCGGCTGGAAACACCATATATTTT. Translating it yields CAWSLAAGNTIYF. The gene calls are TRBV30 and TRBJ1-3; D not resolved. The germline V and J ends were trimmed by 2 bases and 2 bases, with 7 bases remaining between them. This CDR3 has 13 amino acids. The germline gives CDR1 GTSNPN, CDR2 SVGIG (reference sequence).

The chain is built from TRBV18 and TRBJ2-3; the D gene is possibly TRBD2 (7 bases). Looked up from germline, CDR1 is KGHSH and CDR2 is LQKENI. V lost 1 base and J 3 bases, leaving 11 bases between the germline ends. The CDR3 is made up of 15 amino acids. The CDR3 here is CASSPLGGPTDTQYF. CDR3 DNA: TGTGCCAGCTCACCACTGGGGGGGCCGACAGATACGCAGTATTTT. The full variable domain, rest sourced from reference TRBV18 and TRBJ2-3, is NAGVMQNPRHLVRRRGQEARLRCSPMKGHSHVYWYRQLPEEGLKFMVYLQKENIIDESGMPKERFSAEFPKEGPSILRIQQVVRGDSAAYFCASSPLGGPTDTQYFGPGTRLTVL.

The V and J genes are TRBV7-2 and TRBJ2-1; TRBD2 matches 7 bases. The CDR3 consists of 14 residues. The J segment lost 3 bases and the V segment lost 6 bases, leaving 5 bases of the junction unmatched. Germline V gives CDR1 SGHTA, CDR2 FQGNSA. The CDR3 region is CASSSGRYYNEQFF. As DNA, the CDR3 is TGTGCCAGCAGTTCCGGGAGGTACTACAATGAGCAGTTCTTC.

The chain is built from TRBV5-6 and TRBJ2-7; D gene ambiguous. The germline CDR1 and CDR2 sequences are SGHDT and YYEEEE. The CDR3 runs to 13 residues. The V and J ends lost 3 bases and 3 bases respectively, with 10 bases between them. The CDR3 reads CASSWASVYEQYF. In DNA form, the CDR3 reads TGTGCCAGCAGCTGGGCCAGTGTCTACGAGCAGTACTTC.